Given below is one T cell receptor beta chain in context. What it recognizes is unknown. This entry belongs to a study of lymphopenia after photon versus proton radiotherapy. Whole-study results and caveats: Post-nadir TCR diversity decline inversely tracked overall survival among those who died. Survival link was tested only in deceased patients; proton benefit remains a possibility. After lymphocyte nadir, photon-treated repertoires showed oligoclonal expansion, especially CD8+ Temra. Photon-treated patients lost naive T cells and TCR diversity; proton-treated stayed stable.

This table comes from immunoSEQ multiplex PCR, and its TCRdb copy is limited to in-frame clones, with some not included. Of 18,000 or so clones in the sample, around 85% were seen once. Germline V gene sequence: CDR1 SEHNR, CDR2 FQNEAQ (reference sequence). Losses at the gene ends were 5 bases for V and 0 bases for J; bases not matched to a gene: 4. CDR3 length equals 15 residues. The sequencing here drew on peripheral blood, taken from a patient treated with proton-based radiotherapy. This clonotype was sampled from a man between 65 and 85 years old with pancreatic cancer. The chain joins TRBV7-9 to TRBJ1-3, with 7 positions matching TRBD1. In DNA form, the CDR3 reads TGTGCCAGCAGCGGGGGACAGTACTCTGGAAACACCATATATTTT. It yields the protein CASSGGQYSGNTIYF.